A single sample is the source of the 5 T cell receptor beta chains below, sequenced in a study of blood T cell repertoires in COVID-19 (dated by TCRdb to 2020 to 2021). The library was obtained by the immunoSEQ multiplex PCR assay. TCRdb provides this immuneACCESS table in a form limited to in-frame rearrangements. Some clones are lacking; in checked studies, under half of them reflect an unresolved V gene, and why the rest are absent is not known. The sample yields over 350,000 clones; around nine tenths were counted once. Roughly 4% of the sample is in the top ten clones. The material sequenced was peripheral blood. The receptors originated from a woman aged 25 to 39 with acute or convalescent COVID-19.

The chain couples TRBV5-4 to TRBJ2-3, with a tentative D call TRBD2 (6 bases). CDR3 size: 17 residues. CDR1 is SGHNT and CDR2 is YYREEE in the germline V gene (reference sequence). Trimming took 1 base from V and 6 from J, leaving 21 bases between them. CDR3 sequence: CASSLSHSRTTRDTQYF. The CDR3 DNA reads TGTGCCAGCAGCTTGTCGCACAGTCGGACTACTAGGGATACGCAGTATTTT. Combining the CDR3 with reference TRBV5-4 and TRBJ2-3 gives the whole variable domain ETGVTQSPTHLIKTRGQQVTLRCSSQSGHNTVSWYQQALGQGPQFIFQYYREEENGRGNFPPRFSGLQFPNYSSELNVNALELDDSALYLCASSLSHSRTTRDTQYFGPGTRLTVL.

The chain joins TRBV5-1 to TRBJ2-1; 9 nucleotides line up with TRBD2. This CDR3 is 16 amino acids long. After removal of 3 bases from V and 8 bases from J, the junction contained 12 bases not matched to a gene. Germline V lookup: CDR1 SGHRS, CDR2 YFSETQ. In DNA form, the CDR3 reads TGCGCCAGCAGCTCTCGAAGGGTAGCGGGGGTGGATGAGCAGTTCTTC. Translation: CASSSRRVAGVDEQFF.

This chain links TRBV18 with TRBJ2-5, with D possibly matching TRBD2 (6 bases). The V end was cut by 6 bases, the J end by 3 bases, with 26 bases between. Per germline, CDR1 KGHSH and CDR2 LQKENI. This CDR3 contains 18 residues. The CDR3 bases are TGTGCCAGCTCTTACCGAGGGCCGCGGGGAGAACGTAAAGAGACCCAGTACTTC. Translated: CASSYRGPRGERKETQYF.

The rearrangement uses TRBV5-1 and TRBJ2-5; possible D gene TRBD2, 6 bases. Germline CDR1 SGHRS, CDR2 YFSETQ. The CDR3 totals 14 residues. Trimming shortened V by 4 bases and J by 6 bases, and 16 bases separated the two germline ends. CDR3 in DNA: TGCGCCAGCAGCCGGACTACCCTTGGGAAGACCCAGTACTTC. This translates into CASSRTTLGKTQYF.

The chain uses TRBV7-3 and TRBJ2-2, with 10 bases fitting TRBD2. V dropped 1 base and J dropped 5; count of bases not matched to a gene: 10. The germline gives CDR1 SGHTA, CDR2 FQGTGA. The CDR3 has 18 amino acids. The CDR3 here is CASSLSLAGASGTGELFF. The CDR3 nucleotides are TGTGCCAGCAGCTTAAGTCTAGCGGGGGCATCGGGAACCGGGGAGCTGTTTTTT.